This T cell receptor beta chain comes out of a study of T-cell memory formation after mild COVID-19. Constant-segment primers were used for 5'RACE, and the resulting TCR alpha and TCR beta cDNA libraries carried sample barcodes and UMIs. Via MiXCR, TCRdb re-called the 5' RACE reads, giving one row per CDR3 protein. In the table there are fewer than 60,000 distinct CDR3 sequences, approximately 12% of which are singletons. The sample holds many counts of this clonotype. V gave up 6 bases and J gave up 1 base; unmatched junction bases: 5. Germline V gives CDR1 MNHEY, CDR2 SVGAGI. The CDR3 extends over 14 amino acids.

Specimen: PBMCs or a T cell subset sorted from them (not recorded which). The rearrangement links TRBV6-5 to TRBJ2-7, with TRBD1 matching 8 bases. The sequence was obtained from a man aged 18 to 29 who had mild COVID-19 (a few samples of this study predate the infection). Cell type and time point are not known. In DNA, the CDR3 is TGTGCCAGCAGCCCCGGGACAGGTTCCTACGAGCAGTACTTC. Amino acid sequence: CASSPGTGSYEQYF.